These 26 T cell receptor beta chains originate from one sample sequenced in a study of blood T cell repertoires in COVID-19. The method was immunoSEQ multiplex PCR; TCRdb's version includes in-frame clones alone and lacks a portion of them. The data show around 11,000 clones, nearly 90% seen once. Material: peripheral blood. The receptors were sampled from a man under 40 with active or convalescent COVID-19.

CDR3 amino acids: CSASERGRYTDTQYF. The CDR3 region has the DNA TGCAGTGCTAGTGAGCGGGGGCGTTACACAGATACGCAGTATTTT. V is TRBV20-1 and J is TRBJ2-3; TRBD2 aligns across 8 bases. The length of the CDR3 is 15 residues. V trimming: 3 bases; J trimming: 2 bases; junction bases outside the gene matches: 7. Germline CDR1 reads DFQATT; CDR2 reads SNEGSKA (reference sequence).

The J gene is TRBJ1-2, the V gene TRBV7-3, with 9 bases fitting TRBD1. CDR3 length equals 14 residues. V trimming: 5 bases; J trimming: 2 bases; junction bases outside the gene matches: 3. Looked up from germline, CDR1 is SGHTA and CDR2 is FQGTGA. The CDR3 here is CASSLGQGNYGYTF. CDR3 DNA: TGTGCCAGCAGCCTAGGACAGGGGAACTATGGCTACACCTTC.

The genes are TRBV7-6 and TRBJ2-2; 11 bases match TRBD2. V dropped 0 bases and J dropped 2; count of bases not matched to a gene: 8. Germline assignment: CDR1 SGHVS and CDR2 FNYEAQ. This CDR3 region has 19 residues. This chain's CDR3 is CASSLAPLAGALNTGELFF. The CDR3 DNA follows: TGTGCCAGCAGCTTAGCTCCACTAGCGGGGGCCCTAAACACCGGGGAGCTGTTTTTT. The variable domain in full, completed from reference TRBV7-6 and TRBJ2-2, reads GAGVSQSPRYKVTKRGQDVALRCDPISGHVSLYWYRQALGQGPEFLTYFNYEAQQDKSGLPNDRFSAERPEGSISTLTIQRTEQRDSAMYRCASSLAPLAGALNTGELFFGEGSRLTVL.

This clone was detected only once. The V and J genes are TRBV6-5 and TRBJ1-2, with D perhaps matching TRBD1 (5 bases). Per the germline V gene, CDR1 is MNHEY and CDR2 is SVGAGI. This CDR3 contains 11 residues. V lost 8 bases, J lost 7 bases, and 11 bases lay in between. The CDR3 DNA reads TGTGCCAGCGGGGCCCAATTTGGCTACACCTTC. Amino acid sequence: CASGAQFGYTF.

The chain is built from TRBV12-3 or TRBV12-4 and TRBJ1-1, with a tentative D call TRBD1 (5 bases). The ends were cut back, 2 bases at V and 8 bases at J, with 12 bases in the middle. This CDR3 region has 13 residues. CDR3 sequence reads: CASSLQPTVEAFF. DNA for the CDR3: TGTGCCAGCAGTTTACAACCGACAGTCGAAGCTTTCTTT.

The rearrangement links TRBV6-5 to TRBJ2-2; D is possibly TRBD1 (6 bases). The V end lost 0 bases, the J end lost 4 bases, and 12 bases lay between the germline ends. The CDR3 sequence is 16 residues long. Germline V lookup: CDR1 MNHEY, CDR2 SVGAGI. DNA of the CDR3: TGTGCCAGCAGTTACTCTTCGGGACATTTCACCGGGGAGCTGTTTTTT. It translates to CASSYSSGHFTGELFF.

V and J are TRBV24-1 and TRBJ1-2; D might be TRBD1 (5 bases). CDR3 length: 14 amino acids. Trimming shortened V by 1 base and J by 2 bases, and 7 bases separated the two germline ends. Germline assignment: CDR1 KGHDR and CDR2 SFDVKD. For the CDR3, the DNA is TGTGCCACCAGTGATTTAGGGGTAAACTATGGCTACACCTTC. Translated, it gives CATSDLGVNYGYTF.

The J gene is TRBJ1-1, the V gene TRBV19; the match to TRBD1 covers 10 bases. The CDR3 runs 17 residues. Germline V gene data show CDR1 as LNHDA and CDR2 as SQIVND (reference sequence). Losses at the gene ends were 6 bases for V and 0 bases for J; bases not matched to a gene: 10. In DNA form, the CDR3 reads TGTGCCAGTAGCCAAGACAGGGGGCTTACTATGAACACTGAAGCTTTCTTT. As protein: CASSQDRGLTMNTEAFF. Full variable domain (missing parts from reference TRBV19 and TRBJ1-1): DGGITQSPKYLFRKEGQNVTLSCEQNLNHDAMYWYRQDPGQGLRLIYYSQIVNDFQKGDIAEGYSVSREKKESFPLTVTSAQKNPTAFYLCASSQDRGLTMNTEAFFGQGTRLTVV.

In its sample, this clone was seen once. This rearrangement joins TRBV5-1 to TRBJ2-3; 16 positions agree with TRBD2. This CDR3 has 16 residues. The germline CDR1 and CDR2 sequences are SGHRS and YFSETQ. With V trimmed by 3 bases and J by 4 bases, 2 bases remained unmatched. CDR3 nucleotide sequence: TGCGCCAGCAGCTCCGGGACTAGCGGGGGGGCAGATACGCAGTATTTT. It translates to CASSSGTSGGADTQYF.

The chain carries TRBV27 and TRBJ1-1; unclear D gene. Germline loops: CDR1 MNHEY, CDR2 SMNVEV (reference sequence). CDR3 length equals 14 residues. The V end lost 4 bases, the J end lost 0 bases, and 9 bases lay between the germline ends. CDR3 nucleotide sequence: TGTGCCAGCAGTTCCGGTGCGATGAACACTGAAGCTTTCTTT. It translates to CASSSGAMNTEAFF.

V usage is TRBV6-2 or TRBV6-3 and J usage is TRBJ2-2; D is uncertain. The CDR3 sequence is 14 residues long. Trimming pared 7 bases from V and 4 bases from J, leaving 13 bases between. Germline CDR1 MNHEY, CDR2 SVGEGT. In DNA form, the CDR3 reads TGTGCCAGCACCCCTCGGTGGAGCACCGGGGAGCTGTTTTTT. This gives the protein CASTPRWSTGELFF.

The chain is built from TRBV9 and TRBJ2-2; 7 bases agree with TRBD1. The CDR3 sequence is 15 residues long. Germline assignment: CDR1 SGDLS and CDR2 YYNGEE. The V segment lost 2 bases and the J segment 5 bases; nucleotides outside the gene matches: 6. The CDR3 spells CASSVWQGETGELFF. DNA for the CDR3: TGTGCCAGCAGCGTTTGGCAGGGGGAAACCGGGGAGCTGTTTTTT.

A single count supports this clone. The chain carries TRBV6-5 and TRBJ2-5; D gene ambiguous. This CDR3 is built from 15 residues. Germline CDR1 MNHEY, CDR2 SVGAGI. V was pared by 0 bases and J by 2 bases, with 10 bases between. CDR3 loop: CASSYSGAPQETQYF. DNA of the CDR3: TGTGCCAGCAGTTACTCGGGCGCCCCTCAAGAGACCCAGTACTTC.

The chain uses TRBV28 and TRBJ2-5; 9 positions agree with TRBD2. The J segment lost 4 bases and the V segment lost 6 bases, leaving 3 bases of the junction unmatched. Germline CDR1 MDHEN, CDR2 SYDVKM. The CDR3 is 13 residues long. CDR3: CASSSSGAETQYF. In DNA, the CDR3 is TGTGCCAGCAGCTCTAGCGGGGCAGAGACCCAGTACTTC.

This clone appeared a single time. J is TRBJ2-3 and V is TRBV11-2; 14 bases fit TRBD2. Germline lookup yields CDR1 SGHAT and CDR2 FQNNGV. The CDR3 extends over 19 amino acids. Trimming at V came to 7 bases and at J to 0 bases, leaving 12 bases not matched to a gene. In nucleotides, the CDR3 is TGTGCCAGCACCGGAAGACTAGCGGGGGGGACGACTAGCACAGATACGCAGTATTTT. Its translation: CASTGRLAGGTTSTDTQYF.

In its sample, this clone was seen once. This chain uses TRBV6-4 with TRBJ1-2; 8 bases line up with TRBD1. The ends lost 6 bases at V and 7 bases at J; junction bases unmatched: 10. Germline V gives CDR1 MRHNA, CDR2 SNTAGT. The CDR3 totals 14 residues. The CDR3 is CASRADRVAGGYTF. CDR3 nucleotides: TGTGCCAGCAGAGCGGACAGGGTAGCTGGTGGCTACACCTTC.

The rearrangement joins TRBV20-1 to TRBJ2-7, with 9 bases identical to TRBD2. CDR1 and CDR2 (germline): DFQATT, SNEGSKA (reference sequence). V was pared by 3 bases and J by 1 base, with 1 base of the junction left unmatched. The CDR3 contains 13 residues. The CDR3 region is CSASLAGSYEQYV. For the CDR3, the DNA is TGCAGTGCTAGTCTAGCGGGGTCCTACGAGCAGTACGTC.

V usage is TRBV7-8 and J usage is TRBJ2-7, with a weak D call TRBD1 (6 bases). Trimming took 6 bases from V and 2 from J, leaving 11 bases between them. The CDR3 spans 13 residues. Germline-derived CDR1 and CDR2 are SGHVS and FQNEAQ. This CDR3 is CASSFDRTYEQYF. The DNA for the CDR3 is TGTGCCAGCAGTTTCGACAGGACCTACGAGCAGTACTTC.

The chain employs TRBV11-3 and TRBJ2-7, with 11 bases that match TRBD2. Trimming took 3 bases from V and 0 from J; bases not matched to a gene: 7. The CDR3 covers 17 residues. Germline V gives CDR1 SGHNT, CDR2 YENEEA. The CDR3 region has the DNA TGTGCCAGCAGCTTGCCTAGCGGGGGGCAACGCTCCTACGAGCAGTACGTC. The encoded protein is CASSLPSGGQRSYEQYV.

V is TRBV12-3 or TRBV12-4 and J is TRBJ1-5; D not certain. The CDR3 is made up of 11 amino acids. The V and J ends lost 4 bases and 8 bases respectively, with 6 bases between them. The CDR3 bases are TGTGCCAGCAGTTCGAGTGAGCCCCAGCATTTT. Residues: CASSSSEPQHF.

The chain joins TRBV5-4 to TRBJ1-1; 8 bases fit TRBD1. The germline V gene encodes CDR1 SGHNT and CDR2 YYREEE (reference sequence). The V gene end was trimmed by 4 bases and the J gene end by 5 bases; junction bases not matched to a gene: 7. This CDR3 has 14 amino acids. The CDR3 sequence: CASSGTGGGTEAFF. DNA for the CDR3: TGTGCCAGCAGCGGCACAGGGGGTGGGACTGAAGCTTTCTTT.

V and J are TRBV7-9 and TRBJ2-7; D is undetermined. CDR3 length: 12 amino acids. Germline assignment: CDR1 SEHNR and CDR2 FQNEAQ (reference sequence). V dropped 6 bases and J dropped 3 bases, with 9 bases sitting between them. CDR3 DNA: TGTGCCAGCAGTTCGAACAGCTACGAGCAGTACTTC. Its protein product is CASSSNSYEQYF.

This chain links TRBV11-1 with TRBJ2-3; 10 nucleotides match TRBD2. V was clipped by 3 bases and J by 1 base; unmatched bases: 4. This CDR3 is built from 16 residues. CDR1 is SGHAT and CDR2 is FQDESV in the germline V gene (reference sequence). CDR3 in DNA: TGTGCCAGCAGCTTGAGGCTAGCGGGGGGCACAGATACGCAGTATTTT. Protein sequence: CASSLRLAGGTDTQYF.

This clone has only one observation. The gene calls are TRBV7-8 and TRBJ2-1; 7 bases map to TRBD2. The CDR3 spans 16 residues. Germline V gene lookup returns CDR1 SGHVS and CDR2 FQNEAQ. J gave up 0 bases and V 0 bases, and 2 bases lay outside the gene matches. CDR3 amino acids: CASSLAAGDSYNEQFF. The CDR3 DNA reads TGTGCCAGCAGCTTAGCGGCGGGGGACTCCTACAATGAGCAGTTCTTC. Full variable domain (rest looked up from reference TRBV7-8 and TRBJ2-1): GAGVSQSPRYKVAKRGQDVALRCDPISGHVSLFWYQQALGQGPEFLTYFQNEAQLDKSGLPSDRFFAERPEGSVSTLKIQRTQQEDSAVYLCASSLAAGDSYNEQFFGPGTRLTVL.

This chain joins TRBV20-1 and TRBJ2-3; 7 nucleotides line up with TRBD2. This CDR3 is built from 15 residues. J gave up 3 bases and V 3 bases, and 9 bases lay outside the gene matches. Germline values: CDR1 DFQATT, CDR2 SNEGSKA (reference sequence). This chain's CDR3 is CSASEASGLTDTQYF. CDR3 bases: TGCAGTGCTAGTGAGGCTAGCGGATTAACAGATACGCAGTATTTT.

The CDR3 reads CSVSGTGLNQPQHF. The CDR3 bases are TGCAGCGTCTCCGGGACAGGGTTAAATCAGCCCCAGCATTTT. The chain employs TRBV29-1 and TRBJ1-5, with TRBD1 matching over 9 bases. CDR3 length equals 14 residues. V dropped 6 bases and J dropped 4; count of bases not matched to a gene: 7. From germline, CDR1 is SQVTM and CDR2 ANQGSEA. Looking up the rest from reference TRBV29-1 and TRBJ1-5 gives the full variable domain: SAVISQKPSRDICQRGTSLTIQCQVDSQVTMMFWYRQQPGQSLTLIATANQGSEATYESGFVIDKFPISRPNLTFSTLTVSNMSPEDSSIYLCSVSGTGLNQPQHFGDGTRLSIL.